Listed below are T cell receptor beta chains from one sample, sequenced in a study of vaccination and CD4 T cells after COVID-19. Using its own MiXCR run on the PCR reads, TCRdb lists one record per CDR3 protein. The sample records 8,000 to 9,000 distinct CDR3 sequences, about 43% being singletons. Their target antigens are unknown. Sequencing was done on a sample of CD4+ T cells from blood, cultured in vitro. Receptors were obtained from a human donor in good health. The CDR3 runs from the conserved cysteine through the conserved F or W. D genes are given only for firm matches. For some rows the clone size is stated as once, few or many, or as a class when expanded; others skip it.

j_gene	d_gene	abundance	v_gene	CDR3nt	CDR3aa
TRBJ2-6	TRBD2	.	TRBV10-3	TGTGCCACCACTCTAGCGGGAGGGGACTCTGGGGCCAACGTCCTGACTTTC	CATTLAGGDSGANVLTF
TRBJ2-2	.	.	TRBV11-2	TGTGCCAGCAGCTTAGTCGCCGGCACCGGGGAGCTGTTTTTT	CASSLVAGTGELFF
TRBJ2-3	.	.	TRBV20-1	TGCAGTGCTAGATTCGACAATACGCAGTATTTT	CSARFDNTQYF
TRBJ1-4	.	.	TRBV20-1	TGCAGTGCTGAGGGTGGGACAAAAGCAACTAATGAAAAACTGTTTTTT	CSAEGGTKATNEKLFF
TRBJ2-7	.	.	TRBV19	TGTGCCAGTAGTCGCACGACTGGGACTGGGAGCTCCTACGAGCAGTACTTC	CASSRTTGTGSSYEQYF
TRBJ1-2	TRBD1	.	TRBV5-1	TGCGCCAGCAGTTCTCTTGGGACAGGGCCCCTCCACGGCGGGGGCTACACCTTC	CASSSLGTGPLHGGGYTF
TRBJ2-1	.	.	TRBV6-4	TGTGCCAGCAGTGATACAGACAGCTCCTACAATGAGCAGTTCTTC	CASSDTDSSYNEQFF
TRBJ2-1	TRBD1	.	TRBV29-1	TGCAGCGTTCCCGACAGGGGCTCCTACAATGAGCAGTTCTTC	CSVPDRGSYNEQFF
TRBJ2-5	.	few	TRBV7-9	TGTGCCAGCAGCTTAGCCCTCCTGGGGCAGACCCAGTACTTC	CASSLALLGQTQYF
TRBJ2-2	TRBD2	few	TRBV6-5	TGTGCCAGCAGTTATACGGGGGGAGCGGGGGAGCTGTTTTTT	CASSYTGGAGELFF
TRBJ1-6	TRBD1	.	TRBV20-1	TGCAGTGCTAGAGCGGACAGGGAATCTTCACCCCTCCACTTT	CSARADRESSPLHF
TRBJ1-1	.	.	TRBV7-9	TGTGCCAGCAGCTTGGGGGTAAGGACTGAAGCTTTCTTT	CASSLGVRTEAFF
TRBJ2-4	.	.	TRBV7-2	TGTGCCAGCAGCTTAAGTGGTGAGGGCAAAAACATTCAGTACTTC	CASSLSGEGKNIQYF
TRBJ1-1	.	.	TRBV11-2	TGTGCCAGCAGCTTAAGACAGATCGGGAGGCGGAACACTGAAGCTTTCTTT	CASSLRQIGRRNTEAFF
TRBJ2-5	.	medium-sized	TRBV7-2	TGTGCCAGCAGCTTAGCCGGGGGGCTCGGGACCCAGTACTTC	CASSLAGGLGTQYF
TRBJ1-1	.	few	TRBV2	TGTGCCACGACAGAACTGAACACTGAAGCTTTCTTT	CATTELNTEAFF
TRBJ1-2	.	.	TRBV12-3/TRBV12-4	TGTGCCAGCACCTTAGGGGGTGTAGGCTATGGCTACACCTTC	CASTLGGVGYGYTF
TRBJ1-1	.	few	TRBV12-3/TRBV12-4	TGTGCCAGCTCTAGGGGCGCCACTGAAGCTTTCTTT	CASSRGATEAFF
TRBJ1-6	.	.	TRBV2	TGTGCCAGCAGTGAAAACCCCCAGTCACCCCTCCACTTT	CASSENPQSPLHF
TRBJ1-5	TRBD1	.	TRBV6-5	TGTGCCAGCAGTTACTCACAGGGGCACGGTCAGCCCCAGCATTTT	CASSYSQGHGQPQHF
TRBJ2-1	TRBD2	.	TRBV6-1	TGTGCCAGCAGTGGACTAGCGGGGCCCCTCAATGAGCAGTTCTTC	CASSGLAGPLNEQFF
TRBJ2-2	TRBD1	.	TRBV9	TGTGCCAGCAGCGCAGGGGGCCGAACCGGGGAGCTGTTTTTT	CASSAGGRTGELFF
TRBJ2-2	TRBD2	.	TRBV5-4	TGTGCCAGCAGCTTGGCCTTTGGAGCGGGGGGGAACACCGGGGAGCTGTTTTTT	CASSLAFGAGGNTGELFF
TRBJ2-1	TRBD2	.	TRBV7-2	TGTGCCAGCAGCCCAAGAGCGGGAGGGCCGGGGTTCAATGAGCAGTTCTTC	CASSPRAGGPGFNEQFF
TRBJ2-3	TRBD1	few	TRBV29-1	TGCAGCGTTGATGCGGAACAGGGGGTCACAGATACGCAGTATTTT	CSVDAEQGVTDTQYF
TRBJ1-1	.	few	TRBV4-1	TGCGCCAGCAGCGAGGGACGGCGGAACACTGAAGCTTTCTTT	CASSEGRRNTEAFF
TRBJ1-6	.	few	TRBV20-1	TGCAGTGCTAGTGCGGAGTGGGCTAATTCACCCCTCCACTTT	CSASAEWANSPLHF
TRBJ1-3	.	few	TRBV20-1	TGCAGTGCTACCGCGCCAAACTCTGGAAACACCATATATTTT	CSATAPNSGNTIYF
TRBJ2-5	.	.	TRBV20-1	TGCAGTGCCCCGACTAACCAAGAGACCCAGTACTTC	CSAPTNQETQYF
TRBJ2-7	.	.	TRBV19	TGTGCCAGTAGTATATCCGCGCGGGACTACGAGCAGTACTTC	CASSISARDYEQYF
TRBJ2-2	.	few	TRBV7-8	TGTGCCAGCAGCCAGGGTGGCAGGAGCGGTGCCGGGGAGCTGTTTTTT	CASSQGGRSGAGELFF
TRBJ2-7	.	.	TRBV15	TGTGCCACCAGCAGGACCCAGTTGGAACCCTACGAGCAGTACTTC	CATSRTQLEPYEQYF
TRBJ1-1	TRBD1	.	TRBV28	TGTGCCAGCAGCCCCGACAGGGGGCGAAACACTGAAGCTTTCTTT	CASSPDRGRNTEAFF
TRBJ1-2	TRBD1	.	TRBV15	TGTGCCACCAGCAGAGATGCGCCAGGGGGCTATGGCTACACCTTC	CATSRDAPGGYGYTF
TRBJ1-2	TRBD1	.	TRBV2	TGTGCCAGCAGTGTTGAGGTGGGGACAGGGGGCTACACCTTC	CASSVEVGTGGYTF
TRBJ1-6	TRBD1	.	TRBV6-5	TGTGCCAGCAGTTACTCGCGGGGGACAGGGGATTCACCCCTCCACTTT	CASSYSRGTGDSPLHF